A single sample gave rise to the 13 T cell receptor beta chains below, sequenced in a study of T-cell memory formation after mild COVID-19. TCRdb re-called the 5' RACE reads with MiXCR, one entry per CDR3 protein. The top ten hold approximately 12% of the sample, which has about 160,000 distinct CDR3 sequences, 25% to 40% seen once. Sequencing was carried out using PBMCs or a T cell subset sorted from them (not recorded which). Receptors originate from an adult woman who had mild COVID-19 (a few samples of this study predate the infection). Cell type and time point are not known.

The chain employs TRBV12-3 or TRBV12-4 and TRBJ1-2; the match to TRBD1 covers 9 bases. The CDR3 contains 15 residues. The J segment lost 6 bases and the V segment lost 6 bases, leaving 11 bases of the junction unmatched. CDR3 sequence reads: CASRSTGQGRDGYTF. As DNA, the CDR3 is TGTGCCAGCAGATCCACAGGACAGGGGAGAGATGGCTACACCTTC.

The rearrangement uses TRBV29-1 and TRBJ1-5; 8 positions match TRBD1. The junction had 16 bases not matched to a gene; V was cut back by 7 bases and J by 11 bases. The CDR3 loop spans 14 amino acids. Germline V lookup: CDR1 SQVTM, CDR2 ANQGSEA. DNA of the CDR3: TGCAGCGCTGGTGCGGCTTTGGACAGGGCAGCCCAGCATTTT. This translates into CSAGAALDRAAQHF.

The V call is TRBV11-3, the J call TRBJ2-7, with 9 positions matching TRBD2. CDR1 and CDR2 from the germline V gene are SGHNT and YENEEA. Trimming took 5 bases from V and 2 from J; bases not matched to a gene: 4. The CDR3 spans 14 residues. CDR3 DNA sequence: TGTGCCAGCAGCCTTATAGCGGGAGCCTACGAGCAGTACTTC. Protein sequence: CASSLIAGAYEQYF.

This chain connects TRBV7-2 to TRBJ2-5, with D uncertain. Deletions cut 3 bases from V and 3 bases from J, with 11 bases between. This CDR3 is 14 amino acids long. From germline, CDR1 is SGHTA and CDR2 FQGNSA. The CDR3 DNA sequence: TGTGCCAGCAGCTTGGGCGGAATCAAAGAGACCCAGTACTTC. Translating gives CASSLGGIKETQYF.

This chain uses TRBV20-1 with TRBJ2-1, with unresolved D. CDR1 and CDR2 (germline): DFQATT, SNEGSKA (reference sequence). Trimming pared 3 bases from V and 1 base from J, leaving 16 bases between. The CDR3 sequence is 16 residues long. The CDR3 reads CSARYSATRSYNEQFF. In nucleotides, the CDR3 is TGCAGTGCTAGGTACAGCGCTACACGTTCCTACAATGAGCAGTTCTTC.

In this sample, this clonotype turned up once. This sequence joins TRBV7-3 and TRBJ2-2; unclear D gene. The CDR3 covers 13 residues. Trimming took off 6 bases at V and 6 bases at J, with 11 bases between the two ends. The germline V gene has CDR1 SGHTA and CDR2 FQGTGA. The CDR3 DNA reads TGTGCCAGCAGTCTCGACTTCCCCGGGGAGCTGTTTTTT. This codes for CASSLDFPGELFF. Full variable domain (missing parts from reference TRBV7-3 and TRBJ2-2): GAGVSQTPSNKVTEKGKYVELRCDPISGHTALYWYRQSLGQGPEFLIYFQGTGAADDSGLPNDRFFAVRPEGSVSTLKIQRTERGDSAVYLCASSLDFPGELFFGEGSRLTVL.

This chain joins TRBV10-3 and TRBJ1-5, with D unclear. V lost 2 bases and J lost 0, with 8 bases in between. There are 15 residues in the CDR3. CDR1 ENHRY and CDR2 SYGVKD come from the germline V gene. The CDR3 DNA sequence: TGTGCCATCAGTGAGATTAGCGCTAGCAATCAGCCCCAGCATTTT. Encoded protein: CAISEISASNQPQHF.

The V gene is TRBV29-1, the J gene TRBJ2-1, with D maybe TRBD1 (6 bases). The CDR3 totals 12 residues. In germline, CDR1 is SQVTM, CDR2 ANQGSEA. This chain's CDR3 is CGLGAPYNEQFF. As DNA, the CDR3 is TGCGGTTTGGGGGCCCCCTACAATGAGCAGTTCTTC.

The chain uses TRBV5-1 and TRBJ2-1; TRBD2 agrees at 8 bases. V shed 4 bases and J 9 bases; nucleotides not matched to a gene: 15. The CDR3 runs to 16 residues. CDR1 SGHRS and CDR2 YFSETQ come from the germline V gene. The CDR3 loop reads CASSAPGLGVQTEQFF. The CDR3 DNA reads TGCGCCAGCAGCGCTCCGGGACTAGGGGTCCAAACTGAGCAGTTCTTC.

The rearrangement joins TRBV7-9 to TRBJ2-2; perhaps TRBD1 as D (5 bases). V was trimmed by 4 bases and J by 2 bases, leaving 8 bases between them. The CDR3 is 14 residues long. The germline CDR1 and CDR2 sequences are SEHNR and FQNEAQ (reference sequence). In nucleotides, the CDR3 is TGTGCCAGCAGCTGGCAGGGTAACACCGGGGAGCTGTTTTTT. Protein product: CASSWQGNTGELFF.

The rearrangement joins TRBV24-1 to TRBJ2-1; D unresolved. The V gene's germline CDR1 is KGHDR and CDR2 SFDVKD. The CDR3 length is 12 residues. Trimming left V 0 bases short and J 5 bases short, with 1 base between. Here the CDR3 DNA reads TGTGCCACCAGTGATTTGAACAATGAGCAGTTCTTC. Amino acid sequence: CATSDLNNEQFF.

The chain recombines TRBV20-1 with TRBJ2-1, with TRBD1 identical over 7 bases. Germline V lookup: CDR1 DFQATT, CDR2 SNEGSKA (reference sequence). V shed 0 bases, J shed 3 bases, and the junction held 8 bases outside the gene matches. The CDR3 sequence is 16 residues long. CDR3 protein: CSARDWTAGGYNEQFF. The DNA for the CDR3 is TGCAGTGCTAGAGATTGGACGGCAGGGGGCTACAATGAGCAGTTCTTC.

The chain recombines TRBV7-3 with TRBJ2-1; 7 positions agree with TRBD2. Germline CDR1 reads SGHTA; CDR2 reads FQGTGA. This CDR3 is 18 amino acids long. V lost 5 bases to trimming and J lost 2 bases; unmatched junction nucleotides: 15. This chain's CDR3 is CASSTKGSGDYAYNEQFF. For the CDR3, the DNA is TGTGCCAGCAGCACCAAAGGATCCGGGGACTATGCCTACAATGAGCAGTTCTTC. Looking up the rest from reference TRBV7-3 and TRBJ2-1 gives the full variable domain: GAGVSQTPSNKVTEKGKYVELRCDPISGHTALYWYRQSLGQGPEFLIYFQGTGAADDSGLPNDRFFAVRPEGSVSTLKIQRTERGDSAVYLCASSTKGSGDYAYNEQFFGPGTRLTVL.